The clone carrying this T cell receptor beta chain was seen once. Its antigen is unidentified. This sample is drawn from a study of cytomegalovirus exposure and HLA in healthy donors. Turning to the study itself: In an early release, HLA-typed donors contributed about 80 million unique TCR sequences.

Study outcomes and limitations: Some public TCRs appeared in many individuals, while most sequences were rare. Among TCR beta chains, those listed as cytomegalovirus-associated numbered some 160.

The donors were healthy bone marrow donors. Germline values: CDR1 GTSNPN, CDR2 SVGIG (reference sequence). This CDR3 contains 15 residues. J lost 3 bases, V lost 0 bases, and 5 bases had no gene match. PCR involved 60 Vbeta and 13 Jbeta primers. Clones were read by immunoSEQ multiplex PCR, and TCRdb kept only the in-frame ones, dropping some. This sample yields about 200,000 clones, of which more than 65% are seen a single time; 1.7% belongs to the top ten. V is TRBV30 and J is TRBJ2-5, with 9 nucleotides matching TRBD2. The TCR was taken from a man aged 45-65 years in good health and CMV-seronegative. Material: PBMCs. The CDR3 sequence: CAWSVGLATKETQYF. The CDR3 coding sequence is TGTGCCTGGAGTGTAGGACTAGCGACTAAAGAGACCCAGTACTTC.